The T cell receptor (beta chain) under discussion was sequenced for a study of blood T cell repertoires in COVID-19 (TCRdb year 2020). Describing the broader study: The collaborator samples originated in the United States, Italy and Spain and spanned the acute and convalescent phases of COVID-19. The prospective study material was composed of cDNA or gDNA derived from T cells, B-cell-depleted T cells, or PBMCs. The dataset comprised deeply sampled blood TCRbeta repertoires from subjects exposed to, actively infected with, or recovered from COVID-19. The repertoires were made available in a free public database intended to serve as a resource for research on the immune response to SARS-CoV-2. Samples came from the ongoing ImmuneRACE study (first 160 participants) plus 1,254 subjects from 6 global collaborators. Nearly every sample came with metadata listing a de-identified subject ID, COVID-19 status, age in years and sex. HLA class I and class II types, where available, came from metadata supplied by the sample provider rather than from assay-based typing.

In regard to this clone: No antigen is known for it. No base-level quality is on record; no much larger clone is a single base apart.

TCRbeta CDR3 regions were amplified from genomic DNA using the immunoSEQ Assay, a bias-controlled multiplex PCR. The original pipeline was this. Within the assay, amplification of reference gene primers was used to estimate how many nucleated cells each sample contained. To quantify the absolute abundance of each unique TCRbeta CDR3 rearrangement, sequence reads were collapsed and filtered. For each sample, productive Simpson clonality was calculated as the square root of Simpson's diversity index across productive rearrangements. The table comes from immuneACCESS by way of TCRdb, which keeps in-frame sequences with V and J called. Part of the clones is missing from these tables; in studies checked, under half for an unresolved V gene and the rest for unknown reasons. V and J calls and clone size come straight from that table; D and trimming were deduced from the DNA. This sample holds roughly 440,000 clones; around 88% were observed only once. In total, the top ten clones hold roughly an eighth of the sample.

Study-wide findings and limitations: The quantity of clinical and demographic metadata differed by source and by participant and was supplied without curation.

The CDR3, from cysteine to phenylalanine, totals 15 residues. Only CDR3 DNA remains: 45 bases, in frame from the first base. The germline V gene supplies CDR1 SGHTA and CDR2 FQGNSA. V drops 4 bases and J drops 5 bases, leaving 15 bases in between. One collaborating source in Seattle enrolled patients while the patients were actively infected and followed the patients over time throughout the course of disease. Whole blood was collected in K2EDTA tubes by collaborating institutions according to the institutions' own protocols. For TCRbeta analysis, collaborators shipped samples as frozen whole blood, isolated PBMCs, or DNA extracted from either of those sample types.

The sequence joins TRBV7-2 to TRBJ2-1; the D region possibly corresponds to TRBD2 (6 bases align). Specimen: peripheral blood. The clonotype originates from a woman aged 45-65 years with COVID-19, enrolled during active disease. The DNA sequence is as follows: TGTGCCAGCAGCTCAGTTTATGGGGGGAACAATGAGCAGTTCTTC. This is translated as CASSSVYGGNNEQFF.